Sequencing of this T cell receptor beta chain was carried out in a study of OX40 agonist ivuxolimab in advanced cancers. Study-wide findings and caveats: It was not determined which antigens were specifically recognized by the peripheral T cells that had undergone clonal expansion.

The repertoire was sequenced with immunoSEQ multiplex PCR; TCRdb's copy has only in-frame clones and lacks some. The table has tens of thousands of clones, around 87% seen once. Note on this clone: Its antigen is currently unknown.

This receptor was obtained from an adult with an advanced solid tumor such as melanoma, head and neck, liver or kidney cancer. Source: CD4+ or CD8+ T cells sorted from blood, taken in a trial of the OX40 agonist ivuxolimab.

The CDR3 region is CASSLTSGYTF. The CDR3 coding sequence is TGTGCCAGCAGTTTAACCAGCGGCTACACCTTC. The rearrangement uses TRBV28 and TRBJ1-2; no reliable D call. Looked up from germline, CDR1 is MDHEN and CDR2 is SYDVKM. The CDR3 length is 11 residues. Trimming cost V 2 bases and J 8 bases, with 6 bases left between them.